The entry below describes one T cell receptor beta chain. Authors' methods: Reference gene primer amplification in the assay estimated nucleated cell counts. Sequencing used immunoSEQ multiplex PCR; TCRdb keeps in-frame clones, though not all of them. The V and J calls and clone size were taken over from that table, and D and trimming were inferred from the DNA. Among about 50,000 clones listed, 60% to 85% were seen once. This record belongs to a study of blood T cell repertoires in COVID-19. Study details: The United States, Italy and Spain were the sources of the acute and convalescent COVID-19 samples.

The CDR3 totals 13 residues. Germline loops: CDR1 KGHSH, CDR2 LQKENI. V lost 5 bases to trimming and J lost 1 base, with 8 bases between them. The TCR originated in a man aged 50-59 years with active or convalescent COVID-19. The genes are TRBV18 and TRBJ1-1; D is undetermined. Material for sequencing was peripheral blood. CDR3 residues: CASSETGNTEAFF. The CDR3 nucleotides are TGTGCCAGCTCAGAGACGGGGAACACTGAAGCTTTCTTT.